Below are 22 T cell receptor beta chains sequenced from a single sample in a study of cytomegalovirus exposure and HLA in healthy donors (dated by TCRdb to 2017 to 2019). Libraries were built with the immunoSEQ multiplex PCR assay. A mixture of 60 forward primers for TCR Vbeta segments and 13 reverse primers for TCR Jbeta segments was used in the multiplex PCR. TCRdb re-hosts the immuneACCESS table, in-frame sequences only. Its copies lack some clones; in the studies checked, an unresolved V gene accounts for under half of them, and the cause for the rest is not known. The sample table shows around 96,000 clones, and roughly 80% are seen once. The top ten clonotypes cover 10% of the sample. The specimen was PBMCs. Source of these receptors: a man aged 25 to 40 in good health and CMV-seropositive.

The V and J genes are TRBV7-2 and TRBJ2-2; D perhaps matches TRBD1 (6 bases). The CDR3 is made up of 16 amino acids. From germline, CDR1 is SGHTA and CDR2 FQGNSA. Trimming took off 5 bases at V and 3 bases at J, with 16 bases between the two ends. CDR3 sequence reads: CASSKQGLTDTGELFF. The CDR3 coding sequence is TGTGCCAGCAGCAAACAGGGTTTAACGGACACCGGGGAGCTGTTTTTT. Full variable domain (rest looked up from reference TRBV7-2 and TRBJ2-2): GAGVSQSPSNKVTEKGKDVELRCDPISGHTALYWYRQSLGQGLEFLIYFQGNSAPDKSGLPSDRFSAERTGGSVSTLTIQRTQQEDSAVYLCASSKQGLTDTGELFFGEGSRLTVL.

The chain joins TRBV10-2 to TRBJ2-7; TRBD2 agrees at 7 bases. The CDR3 has 14 amino acids. The V segment lost 2 bases and the J segment 2 bases; nucleotides outside the gene matches: 3. CDR1 WSHSY and CDR2 SAAADI come from the germline V gene. Here the CDR3 reads CASSEERGTYEQYF. The CDR3 DNA reads TGCGCCAGCAGTGAGGAGCGGGGCACCTACGAGCAGTACTTC.

The chain couples TRBV14 to TRBJ1-1; 7 positions agree with TRBD1. The V gene end was trimmed by 3 bases and the J gene end by 3 bases; junction bases not matched to a gene: 1. Per germline, CDR1 SGHDN and CDR2 FVKESK. The CDR3 is 13 amino acids. CDR3 coding DNA: TGTGCCAGCAGCCAGACAGGGTACACTGAAGCTTTCTTT. Translation gives CASSQTGYTEAFF. The full variable domain, completed using reference TRBV14 and TRBJ1-1, is EAGVTQFPSHSVIEKGQTVTLRCDPISGHDNLYWYRRVMGKEIKFLLHFVKESKQDESGMPNNRFLAERTGGTYSTLKVQPAELEDSGVYFCASSQTGYTEAFFGQGTRLTVV.

The genes are TRBV5-5 and TRBJ2-2; 9 nucleotides align to TRBD2. Germline loops: CDR1 SGHKS, CDR2 YYEKEE (reference sequence). V shed 0 bases, J shed 3 bases, and the junction held 15 bases outside the gene matches. The CDR3 runs to 20 residues. CDR3 amino acids: CASSLAVPGERGAYTGELFF. As DNA, the CDR3 is TGTGCCAGCAGCTTGGCCGTACCCGGGGAGCGGGGGGCTTACACCGGGGAGCTGTTTTTT.

This sequence joins TRBV7-2 and TRBJ2-1, with 10 bases fitting TRBD1. V shed 0 bases, J shed 5 bases, and the junction held 7 bases outside the gene matches. Germline V gene lookup returns CDR1 SGHTA and CDR2 FQGNSA. The CDR3 totals 17 residues. The DNA of the CDR3 is TGTGCCAGCAGCTTAGCCCCGACAGGGGGCCAGAACAATGAGCAGTTCTTC. Protein sequence: CASSLAPTGGQNNEQFF.

V is TRBV6-6 and J is TRBJ2-2, with TRBD1 as a possible D gene (6 bases). Trimming stripped 0 bases from V and 7 bases from J, with 12 bases between. The CDR3 contains 15 residues. Germline-derived CDR1 and CDR2 are MNHNY and SVGAGI (reference sequence). The CDR3 nucleotides are TGTGCCAGCAGTTACTCACAGGGTTCTGGCGGGGAGCTGTTTTTT. Translating gives CASSYSQGSGGELFF.

The V and J genes are TRBV18 and TRBJ1-4; 7 bases map to TRBD1. From germline, CDR1 is KGHSH and CDR2 LQKENI. V gave up 3 bases and J gave up 3 bases; unmatched junction bases: 7. CDR3 length: 16 residues. The CDR3 sequence is CASSPLPGQSNEKLFF. For the CDR3, the DNA is TGTGCCAGCTCACCCCTCCCGGGACAGTCTAATGAAAAACTGTTTTTT.

The V and J genes are TRBV21-1 and TRBJ2-7; the table's D call TRBD1 went unverified against the DNA. TRBV21-1 is recorded as a pseudogene. There are 18 residues in the CDR3. CDR3 residues: CASSKDRSGTGWLGEQYF. The CDR3 nucleotides are TGTGCCAGCAGCAAAGATCGCAGCGGGACAGGGTGGCTGGGCGAGCAGTACTTC.

V and J are TRBV4-3 and TRBJ2-1; 10 nucleotides line up with TRBD2. Germline CDR1 and CDR2: LGHNA and YSLEER. This CDR3 comprises 16 residues. V lost 1 base and J lost 5; bases outside the gene matches: 5. The CDR3 here is CASSQAGTSADNEQFF. The CDR3, as DNA: TGCGCCAGCAGCCAAGCCGGGACTAGCGCCGACAATGAGCAGTTCTTC.

The chain employs TRBV5-5 and TRBJ1-2; 9 bases map to TRBD1. This CDR3 has 15 residues. After removal of 0 bases from V and 3 bases from J, the junction contained 3 bases not matched to a gene. CDR1 and CDR2 (germline): SGHKS, YYEKEE (reference sequence). CDR3 nucleotides: TGTGCCAGCAGCTTGGGGACAGGGGTTGACTATGGCTACACCTTC. Protein sequence: CASSLGTGVDYGYTF.

The rearrangement links TRBV28 to TRBJ2-7, with a possible D match to TRBD2 (5 bases). V gave up 10 bases and J gave up 5 bases, with 12 bases separating them. The V gene's germline CDR1 is MDHEN and CDR2 SYDVKM. The CDR3 loop spans 11 amino acids. The DNA of the CDR3 is TGTGCCACCCTAGCTTCGGACGAGCAGTACTTC. Encoded protein: CATLASDEQYF. Drawing the rest from reference TRBV28 and TRBJ2-7, the complete variable domain is DVKVTQSSRYLVKRTGEKVFLECVQDMDHENMFWYRQDPGLGLRLIYFSYDVKMKEKGDIPEGYSVSREKKERFSLILESASTNQTSMYLCATLASDEQYFGPGTRLTVT.

This clone came up once. This chain links TRBV5-1 with TRBJ2-3; 7 positions match TRBD2. CDR1 is SGHRS and CDR2 is YFSETQ in the germline V gene. V trimming: 2 bases; J trimming: 1 base; junction bases outside the gene matches: 7. The CDR3 length is 16 residues. The CDR3 DNA sequence: TGCGCCAGCAGCTTATTTGGACTAGGGCGCACAGATACGCAGTATTTT. It encodes CASSLFGLGRTDTQYF.

This clone appeared a single time. The J gene is TRBJ2-3, the V gene TRBV6-6, with D perhaps TRBD2 (6 bases). Trimming cost V 2 bases and J 6 bases, with 12 bases left between them. This CDR3 has 14 residues. From germline, CDR1 is MNHNY and CDR2 SVGAGI (reference sequence). The CDR3 is CASSYVGGGDTQYF. CDR3 DNA: TGTGCCAGCAGTTACGTCGGGGGAGGTGATACGCAGTATTTT.

This chain uses TRBV4-1 with TRBJ2-7, with 7 bases identical to TRBD1. With 4 bases clipped from V and 2 bases from J, the junction kept 8 bases outside the gene matches. CDR1 is MGHRA, CDR2 YSYEKL, per germline. The CDR3 has 15 amino acids. CDR3 nucleotide sequence: TGCGCCAGCAGCCTACTAGGGACAGTAGCCTACGAGCAGTACTTC. It specifies CASSLLGTVAYEQYF.

The genes are TRBV4-1 and TRBJ2-1, with TRBD2 identical over 11 bases. With V trimmed by 1 base and J by 9 bases, 5 bases remained unmatched. In germline, CDR1 is MGHRA, CDR2 YSYEKL. The CDR3 is 15 residues long. Here the CDR3 DNA reads TGCGCCAGCAGCCAAGGGGTAGCGGGGGGGTTTGAGCAGTTCTTC. Translation: CASSQGVAGGFEQFF.

The chain joins TRBV25-1 to TRBJ2-3; TRBD1 matches 8 bases. The ends lost 10 bases at V and 3 bases at J; junction bases unmatched: 6. CDR1 is MGHDK, CDR2 SYGVNS, per germline. CDR3 length equals 13 residues. The CDR3 sequence is CATRGRGTDTQYF. For the CDR3, the DNA is TGTGCCACCAGGGGGCGCGGAACAGATACGCAGTATTTT.

This clone was recorded a few times. The V gene is TRBV10-3, the J gene TRBJ1-3; D is unresolved. Germline CDR1 reads ENHRY; CDR2 reads SYGVKD. The CDR3 is 16 amino acids. V gave up 3 bases and J gave up 0 bases, with 12 bases separating them. As DNA, the CDR3 is TGTGCCATCAGTGAAACCTTTGACACCTCTGGAAACACCATATATTTT. This encodes CAISETFDTSGNTIYF.

This sequence joins TRBV7-8 and TRBJ1-1; 7 bases line up with TRBD1. The V segment lost 3 bases and the J segment 3 bases; nucleotides outside the gene matches: 1. Germline V gene data show CDR1 as SGHVS and CDR2 as FQNEAQ. This CDR3 region has 13 residues. In DNA, the CDR3 is TGTGCCAGCAGCTTTGGGACAGACACTGAAGCTTTCTTT. Its translation is CASSFGTDTEAFF.

The chain combines TRBV6-5 with TRBJ2-7; TRBD1 matches 9 bases. J gave up 5 bases and V 5 bases, and 10 bases lay outside the gene matches. The germline CDR1 and CDR2 sequences are MNHEY and SVGAGI. This CDR3 is 15 amino acids long. CDR3 sequence reads: CASSPPRDRAHEQYF. In DNA form, the CDR3 reads TGTGCCAGCAGTCCGCCTCGGGACAGGGCCCACGAGCAGTACTTC.

The chain links TRBV27 to TRBJ1-2, with a weak D call TRBD1 (6 bases). The CDR3 is 16 amino acids. CDR1 and CDR2 (germline): MNHEY, SMNVEV (reference sequence). Trimming left V 5 bases short and J 8 bases short, with 24 bases between. This CDR3 reads CASSAWAGGRARGYTF. As DNA, the CDR3 is TGTGCCAGCAGTGCCTGGGCGGGGGGCCGGGCGAGGGGCTACACCTTC.

This clone was picked up a small number of times. J is TRBJ2-7 and V is TRBV5-6, with 8 bases lining up with TRBD1. Trimming removed 5 bases from V and 3 bases from J; junction bases left unmatched: 1. The CDR3 consists of 12 residues. CDR1 and CDR2 (germline): SGHDT, YYEEEE. As DNA, the CDR3 is TGTGCCAGCAGACAGGGGGGCTACGAGCAGTACTTC. The encoded protein is CASRQGGYEQYF.

The chain carries TRBV30 and TRBJ2-4; D gene uncertain. The CDR3 totals 12 residues. CDR1 and CDR2 (germline): GTSNPN, SVGIG (reference sequence). Trimming stripped 4 bases from V and 1 base from J, with 5 bases between. CDR3 protein: CAWTSAKNIQYF. The CDR3 region has the DNA TGTGCCTGGACCTCTGCCAAAAACATTCAGTACTTC.